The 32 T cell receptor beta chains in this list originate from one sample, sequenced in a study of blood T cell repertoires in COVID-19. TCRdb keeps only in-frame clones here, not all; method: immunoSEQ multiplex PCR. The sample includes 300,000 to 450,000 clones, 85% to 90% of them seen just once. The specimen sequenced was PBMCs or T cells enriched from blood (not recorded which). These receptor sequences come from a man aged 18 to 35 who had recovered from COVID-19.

CDR3 coding DNA: TGTGCCAGCAGCCCGGACAGGGCCCCAACCTTTTACAATGAGCAGTTCTTC. Translation gives CASSPDRAPTFYNEQFF. The V call is TRBV6-2 or TRBV6-3, the J call TRBJ2-1; 8 positions match TRBD1. The germline V gene encodes CDR1 MNHEY and CDR2 SVGEGT. The CDR3 totals 17 residues. The V gene end was trimmed by 6 bases and the J gene end by 4 bases; junction bases not matched to a gene: 14.

The DNA for the CDR3 is TGTGCCAGCAGCCCGTGGGACAGGATCAATCAGCCCCAGCATTTT. Amino acids: CASSPWDRINQPQHF. V is TRBV7-2 and J is TRBJ1-5; TRBD1 agrees at 8 bases. V dropped 5 bases and J dropped 3; count of bases not matched to a gene: 6. The CDR3 runs to 15 residues. The germline V gene has CDR1 SGHTA and CDR2 FQGNSA.

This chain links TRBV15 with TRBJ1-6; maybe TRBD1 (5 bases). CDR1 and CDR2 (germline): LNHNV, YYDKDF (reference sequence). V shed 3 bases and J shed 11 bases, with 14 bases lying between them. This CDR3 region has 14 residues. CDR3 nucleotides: TGTGCCACCAGCAGGGAAGGGGTTGGGGCACCCCTCCACTTT. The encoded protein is CATSREGVGAPLHF.

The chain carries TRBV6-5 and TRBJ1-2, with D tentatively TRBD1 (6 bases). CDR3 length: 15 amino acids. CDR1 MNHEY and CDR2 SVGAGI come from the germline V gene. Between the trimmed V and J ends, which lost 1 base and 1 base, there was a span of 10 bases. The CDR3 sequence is CASSYLGQINYGYTF. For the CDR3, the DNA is TGTGCCAGCAGTTACTTAGGACAGATTAACTATGGCTACACCTTC.

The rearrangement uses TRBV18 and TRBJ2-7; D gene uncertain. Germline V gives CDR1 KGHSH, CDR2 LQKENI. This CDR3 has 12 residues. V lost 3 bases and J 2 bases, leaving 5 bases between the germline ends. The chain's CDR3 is CASSPTAYEQYF. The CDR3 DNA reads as TGTGCCAGCTCACCTACAGCCTACGAGCAGTACTTC.

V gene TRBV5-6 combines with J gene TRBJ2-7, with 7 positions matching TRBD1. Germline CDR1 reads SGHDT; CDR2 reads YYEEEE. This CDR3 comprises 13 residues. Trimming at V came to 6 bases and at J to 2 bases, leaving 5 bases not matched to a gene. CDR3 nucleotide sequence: TGTGCCAGCAAGGACAGGATTACCTACGAGCAGTACTTC. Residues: CASKDRITYEQYF.

The CDR3 region has the DNA TGTGCCAGCAGTCGCGGACCTAGCGGGAGGGCCTCCTACGAGCAGTACTTC. Its translation is CASSRGPSGRASYEQYF. V gene TRBV28 combines with J gene TRBJ2-7; 12 positions match TRBD2. Trimming at V came to 5 bases and at J to 0 bases, leaving 8 bases not matched to a gene. Germline assignment: CDR1 MDHEN and CDR2 SYDVKM. CDR3 length: 17 residues.

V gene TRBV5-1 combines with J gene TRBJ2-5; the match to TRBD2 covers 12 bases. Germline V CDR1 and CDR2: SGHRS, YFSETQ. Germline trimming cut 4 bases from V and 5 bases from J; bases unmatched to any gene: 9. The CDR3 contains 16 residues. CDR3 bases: TGCGCCAGCAGCACCGAGACTAGCGGGGGAGGGGAGACCCAGTACTTC. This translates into CASSTETSGGGETQYF.

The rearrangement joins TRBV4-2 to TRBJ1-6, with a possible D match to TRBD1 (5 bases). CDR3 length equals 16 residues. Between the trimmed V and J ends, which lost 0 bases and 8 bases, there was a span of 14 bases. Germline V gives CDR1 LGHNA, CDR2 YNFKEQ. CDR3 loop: CASSQDGPGRHSPLHF. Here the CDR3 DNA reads TGTGCCAGCAGCCAAGATGGTCCAGGGCGGCATTCACCCCTCCACTTT.

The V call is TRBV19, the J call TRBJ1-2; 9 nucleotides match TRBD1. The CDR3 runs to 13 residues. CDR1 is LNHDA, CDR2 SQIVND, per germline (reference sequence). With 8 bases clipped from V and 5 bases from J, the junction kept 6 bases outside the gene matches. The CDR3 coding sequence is TGTGCCAGTGAGCAACAGGGGGCGTATGGCTACACCTTC. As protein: CASEQQGAYGYTF.

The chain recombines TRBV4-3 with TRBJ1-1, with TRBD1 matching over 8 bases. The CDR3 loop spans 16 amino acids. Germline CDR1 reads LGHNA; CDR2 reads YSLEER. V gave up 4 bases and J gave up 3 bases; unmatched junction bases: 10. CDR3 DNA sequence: TGCGCCAGCAGCCCGATTGGGGACAGGACCTACACTGAAGCTTTCTTT. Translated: CASSPIGDRTYTEAFF.

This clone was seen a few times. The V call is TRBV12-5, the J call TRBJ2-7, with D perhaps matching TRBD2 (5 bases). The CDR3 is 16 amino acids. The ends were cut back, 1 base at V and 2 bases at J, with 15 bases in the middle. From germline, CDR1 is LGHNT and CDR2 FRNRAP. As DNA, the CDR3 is TGTGCTAGTGGTTTGGCAGGCCTTGGGCGGGCCTACGAGCAGTACTTC. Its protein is CASGLAGLGRAYEQYF.

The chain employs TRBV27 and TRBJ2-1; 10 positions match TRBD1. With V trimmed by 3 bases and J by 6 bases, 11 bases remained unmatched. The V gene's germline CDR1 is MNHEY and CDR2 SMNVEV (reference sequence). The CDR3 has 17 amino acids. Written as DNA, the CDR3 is TGTGCCAGCAGTTTTCCGTACGGGACAGGGGCTTTCAATGAGCAGTTCTTC. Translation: CASSFPYGTGAFNEQFF.

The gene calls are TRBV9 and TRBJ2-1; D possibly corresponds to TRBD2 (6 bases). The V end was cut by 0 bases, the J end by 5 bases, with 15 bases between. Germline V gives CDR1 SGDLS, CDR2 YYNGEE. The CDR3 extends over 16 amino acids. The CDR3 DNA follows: TGTGCCAGCAGCGTAGGAGCGGAGGGAGACCACAATGAGCAGTTCTTC. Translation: CASSVGAEGDHNEQFF.

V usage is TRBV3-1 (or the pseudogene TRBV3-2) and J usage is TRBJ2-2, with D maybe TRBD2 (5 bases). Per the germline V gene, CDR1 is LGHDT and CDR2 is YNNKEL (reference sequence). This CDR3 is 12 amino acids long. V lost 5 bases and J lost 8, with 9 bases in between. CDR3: CASSAGVGELFF. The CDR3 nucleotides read TGTGCCAGCAGCGCCGGGGTGGGGGAGCTGTTTTTT.

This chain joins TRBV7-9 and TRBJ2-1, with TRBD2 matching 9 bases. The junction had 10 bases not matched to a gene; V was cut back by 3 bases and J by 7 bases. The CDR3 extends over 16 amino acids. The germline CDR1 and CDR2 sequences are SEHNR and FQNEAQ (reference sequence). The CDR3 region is CASSFRAGGFGNEQFF. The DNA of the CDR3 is TGTGCCAGCAGCTTCCGCGCGGGAGGGTTCGGTAATGAGCAGTTCTTC.

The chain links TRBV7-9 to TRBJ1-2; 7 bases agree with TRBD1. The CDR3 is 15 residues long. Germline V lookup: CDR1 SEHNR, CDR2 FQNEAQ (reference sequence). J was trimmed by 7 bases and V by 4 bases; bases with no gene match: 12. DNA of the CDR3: TGTGCCAGCAGCTCTAGACAGGGCCTGAGGGGTGGCTACACCTTC. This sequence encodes CASSSRQGLRGGYTF.

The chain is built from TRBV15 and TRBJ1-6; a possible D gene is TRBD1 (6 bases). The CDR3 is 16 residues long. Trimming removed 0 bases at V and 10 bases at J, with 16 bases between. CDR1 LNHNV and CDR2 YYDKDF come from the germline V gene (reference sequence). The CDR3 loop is CATSRDLAGVGSPLHF. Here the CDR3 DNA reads TGTGCCACCAGCAGAGACCTGGCAGGGGTAGGATCACCCCTCCACTTT.

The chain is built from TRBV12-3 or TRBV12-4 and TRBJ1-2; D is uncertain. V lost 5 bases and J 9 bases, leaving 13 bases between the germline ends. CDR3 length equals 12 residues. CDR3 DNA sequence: TGTGCCAGCAGTCTGGGCAACCTCCGCTACACCTTC. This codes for CASSLGNLRYTF.

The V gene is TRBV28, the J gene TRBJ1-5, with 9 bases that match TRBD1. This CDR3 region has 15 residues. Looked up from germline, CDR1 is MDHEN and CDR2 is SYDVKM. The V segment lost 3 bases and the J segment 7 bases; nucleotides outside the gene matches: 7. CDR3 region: CASSFPDRGGQPQHF. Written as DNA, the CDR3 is TGTGCCAGCAGTTTCCCCGACAGGGGGGGGCAGCCCCAGCATTTT.

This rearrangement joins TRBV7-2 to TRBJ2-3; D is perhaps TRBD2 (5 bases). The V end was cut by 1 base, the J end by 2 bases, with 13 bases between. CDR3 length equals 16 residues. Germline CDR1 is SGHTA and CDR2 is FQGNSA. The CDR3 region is CASSLGAAQVTDTQYF. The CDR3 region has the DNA TGTGCCAGCAGCTTAGGAGCGGCCCAGGTCACAGATACGCAGTATTTT.

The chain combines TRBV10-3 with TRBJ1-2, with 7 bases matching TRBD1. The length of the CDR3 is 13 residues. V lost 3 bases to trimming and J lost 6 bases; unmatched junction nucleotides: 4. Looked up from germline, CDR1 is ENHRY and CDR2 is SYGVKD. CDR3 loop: CAISEEGANGYTF. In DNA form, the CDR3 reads TGTGCCATCAGTGAAGAGGGGGCGAATGGCTACACCTTC.

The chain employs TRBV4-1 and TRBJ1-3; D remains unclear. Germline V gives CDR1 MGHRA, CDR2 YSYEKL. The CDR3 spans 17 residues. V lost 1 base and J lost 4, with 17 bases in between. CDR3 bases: TGCGCCAGCAGCCAAGCAGTCCGGGCTACGGGAGGAAACACCATATATTTT. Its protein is CASSQAVRATGGNTIYF.

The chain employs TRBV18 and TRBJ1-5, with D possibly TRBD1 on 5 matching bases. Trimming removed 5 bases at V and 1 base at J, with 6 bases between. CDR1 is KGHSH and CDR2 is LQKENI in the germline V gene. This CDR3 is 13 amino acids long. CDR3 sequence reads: CASSGGSNQPQHF. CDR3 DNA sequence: TGTGCCAGCTCAGGGGGGAGCAATCAGCCCCAGCATTTT.

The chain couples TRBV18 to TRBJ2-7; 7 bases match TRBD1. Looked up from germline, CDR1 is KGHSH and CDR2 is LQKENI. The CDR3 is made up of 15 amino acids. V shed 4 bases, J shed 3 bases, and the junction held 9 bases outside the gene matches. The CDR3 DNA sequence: TGTGCCAGCTCACTCGAGACAGGGTCCAGCTACGAGCAGTACTTC. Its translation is CASSLETGSSYEQYF.

The DNA of the CDR3 is TGTGCCAGTAGGCACCGGGGAGAGGGAGTGCATCAGCCCCAGCATTTT. As protein: CASRHRGEGVHQPQHF. The rearrangement uses TRBV19 and TRBJ1-5; D is uncertain. The germline V and J ends were trimmed by 6 bases and 5 bases, with 20 bases remaining between them. Germline loops: CDR1 LNHDA, CDR2 SQIVND (reference sequence). The CDR3 has 16 amino acids.

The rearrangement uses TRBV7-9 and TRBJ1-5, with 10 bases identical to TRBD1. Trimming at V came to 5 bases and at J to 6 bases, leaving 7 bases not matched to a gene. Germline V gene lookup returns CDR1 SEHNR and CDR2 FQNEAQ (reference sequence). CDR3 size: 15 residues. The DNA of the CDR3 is TGTGCCAGCAGCCCGGGACAGGGGTCCTCTCAGCCCCAGCATTTT. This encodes CASSPGQGSSQPQHF.

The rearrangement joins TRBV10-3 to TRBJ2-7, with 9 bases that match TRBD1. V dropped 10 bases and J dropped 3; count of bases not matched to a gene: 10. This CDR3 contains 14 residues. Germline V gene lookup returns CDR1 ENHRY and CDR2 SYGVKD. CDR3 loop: CATGAGQGYYEQYF. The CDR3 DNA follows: TGTGCCACCGGTGCGGGACAGGGCTACTACGAGCAGTACTTC.

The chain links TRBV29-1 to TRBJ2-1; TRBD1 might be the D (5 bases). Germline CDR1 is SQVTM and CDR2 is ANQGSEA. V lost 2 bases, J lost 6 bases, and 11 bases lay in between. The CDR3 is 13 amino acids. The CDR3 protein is CSVERGAGNEQFF. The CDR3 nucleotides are TGCAGCGTTGAAAGGGGCGCCGGCAATGAGCAGTTCTTC.

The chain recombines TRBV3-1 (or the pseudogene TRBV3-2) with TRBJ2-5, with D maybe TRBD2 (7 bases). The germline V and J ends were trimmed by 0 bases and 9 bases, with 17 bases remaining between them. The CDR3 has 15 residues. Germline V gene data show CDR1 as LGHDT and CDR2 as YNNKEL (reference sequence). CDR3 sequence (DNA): TGTGCCAGCAGCCAAGATACGGGGGGCCTATATGCCCAGTACTTC. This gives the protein CASSQDTGGLYAQYF.

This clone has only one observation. The CDR3 DNA reads TGTGCCAGCAGTTTACAGGACAGGGCGTACGAGCAGTACTTC. Translation gives CASSLQDRAYEQYF. This chain joins TRBV27 and TRBJ2-7; 8 positions match TRBD1. Germline V gene sequence: CDR1 MNHEY, CDR2 SMNVEV (reference sequence). There are 14 residues in the CDR3. V lost 2 bases to trimming and J lost 4 bases; unmatched junction nucleotides: 4.

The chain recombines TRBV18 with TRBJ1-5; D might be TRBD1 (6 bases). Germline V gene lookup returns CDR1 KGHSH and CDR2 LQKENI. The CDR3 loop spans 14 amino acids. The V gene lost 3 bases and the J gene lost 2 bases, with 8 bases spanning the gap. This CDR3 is CASSPDRRNQPQHF. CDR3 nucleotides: TGTGCCAGCTCACCGGACAGACGCAATCAGCCCCAGCATTTT. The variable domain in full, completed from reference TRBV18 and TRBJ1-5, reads NAGVMQNPRHLVRRRGQEARLRCSPMKGHSHVYWYRQLPEEGLKFMVYLQKENIIDESGMPKERFSAEFPKEGPSILRIQQVVRGDSAAYFCASSPDRRNQPQHFGDGTRLSIL.